This T cell receptor beta chain comes out of a study of cytomegalovirus exposure and HLA in healthy donors (dated by TCRdb to 2016 to 2017). In the study overall: According to a later analysis, one platform produced both the approximately 110 validation repertoires and the 670 or so repertoires of the first cohort. The study was designed to test whether signatures of past pathogen exposure could be identified by cataloging public T cell receptors. Along with the approximately 700-subject first cohort, a separate validation cohort of 120 different subjects was used. The study combined high-throughput TCR immunosequencing, statistical association of individual TCRs with disease status, and machine learning to predict cytomegalovirus infection status.

With regard to this clone: What this receptor recognizes is not known. No base quality information exists; no much larger clone differs at one position.

The donors were included in the validation cohort of 120 subjects, a group kept apart from the 666-subject first cohort. Beyond this particular receptor, the publication reports: Of the cluster scores, around 95% were above 0 in a later analysis, which found that TCRs clustered in the first cohort also tended to co-occur in the roughly 130 validation repertoires. A total of 150 to 200 TCR beta chains were listed by the study as associated with cytomegalovirus. In both the original and validation cohorts, the classifier was reported to diagnose cytomegalovirus status with high specificity and sensitivity. The authors suggested that the approach could potentially be extended to other disease states and immunological phenotypes. Most TCR sequences were observed very rarely across donors, whereas some public TCRs were present in many individuals. In vitro tests confirmed that three of the cytomegalovirus-associated TCR beta chains recognize cytomegalovirus antigens. All 110 or so repertoires were used to score co-occurrence in the validation cohort in a later analysis, because that analysis had no HLA typing for the cohort.

Receptors were amplified or captured by the immunoSEQ multiplex PCR assay. The authors processed their data as follows. A statistical classification framework was developed to diagnose cytomegalovirus status using the catalog of TCR beta chain sequences. TCRdb provides this immuneACCESS table in a form limited to in-frame rearrangements. Some clones are lacking; in checked studies, under half of them reflect an unresolved V gene, and why the rest are absent is not known. That table gives V, J and clone size, and the DNA gave D and trimming. The sample table holds 150,000 or so clones, of which less than 90% were seen once. Clones ranked in the top ten supply around 22% of the sample. The sequenced sample was PBMCs. This receptor was taken from a man younger than 35 in good health and CMV-seropositive.

The DNA sequence is given as TGTGCCAGCAGCAAATGGGGGTGGGGGCAAGCAGAGACCCAGTACTTC. This yields the protein CASSKWGWGQAETQYF. This receptor chain uses TRBV21-1 and TRBJ2-5; TRBD1, the table's D call, was not compared with the DNA. TRBV21-1 is deemed a pseudogene. From the cysteine through the phenylalanine, the CDR3 covers 16 amino acids. Only the CDR3 DNA stays, 48 bases, in frame from base 1.